This TCR beta chain stems from a study of beta chain features in type 1 diabetes. Germline assignment: CDR1 SGHVS and CDR2 FQNEAQ. The length of the CDR3 is 16 residues. V lost 4 bases, J lost 10 bases, and 15 bases stayed unmatched. cDNA synthesis used the whole RNA isolate, giving expressed TCRB sequences. TCRdb's copy holds only in-frame clones and misses some; the assay was immunoSEQ multiplex PCR. The sample lists 150,000 to 190,000 clones; about 8.1% were seen once. The sequenced sample consisted of central memory CD4+ T cells from blood. The receptor comes from a man younger than 35 in good health. The chain links TRBV7-8 to TRBJ2-1, with 8 positions matching TRBD2. CDR3 protein: CASSSSGSASGREQFF. The CDR3 nucleotides are TGTGCCAGCAGCTCGAGCGGGAGCGCCTCCGGTCGGGAGCAGTTCTTC.